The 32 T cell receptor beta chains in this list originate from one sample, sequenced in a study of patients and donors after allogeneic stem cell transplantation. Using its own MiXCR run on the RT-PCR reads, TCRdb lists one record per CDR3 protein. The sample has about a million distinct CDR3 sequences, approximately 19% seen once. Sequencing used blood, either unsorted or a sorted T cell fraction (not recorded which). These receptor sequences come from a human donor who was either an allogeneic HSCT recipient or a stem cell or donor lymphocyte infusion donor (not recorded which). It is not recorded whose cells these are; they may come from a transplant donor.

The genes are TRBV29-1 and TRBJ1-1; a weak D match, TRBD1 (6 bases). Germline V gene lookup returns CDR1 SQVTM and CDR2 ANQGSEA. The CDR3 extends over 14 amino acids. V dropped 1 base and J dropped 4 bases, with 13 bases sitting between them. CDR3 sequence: CSVEGRQGRTEAFF. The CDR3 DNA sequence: TGCAGCGTTGAAGGGCGGCAGGGGCGCACTGAAGCTTTCTTT.

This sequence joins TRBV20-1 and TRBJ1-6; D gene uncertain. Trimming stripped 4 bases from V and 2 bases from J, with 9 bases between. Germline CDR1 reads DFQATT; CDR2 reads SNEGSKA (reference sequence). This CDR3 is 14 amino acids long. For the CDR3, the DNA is TGCAGTGCTATAGACCAAACCTATAATTCACCCCTCCACTTT. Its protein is CSAIDQTYNSPLHF.

The CDR3: CASSYGGWGLGEQYF. The CDR3 DNA reads as TGTGCCAGCAGTTACGGTGGCTGGGGTTTAGGAGAGCAGTACTTC. This chain joins TRBV6-5 and TRBJ2-7; unclear D gene. Germline CDR1 reads MNHEY; CDR2 reads SVGAGI. The CDR3 sequence is 15 residues long. Trimming pared 2 bases from V and 7 bases from J, leaving 18 bases between.

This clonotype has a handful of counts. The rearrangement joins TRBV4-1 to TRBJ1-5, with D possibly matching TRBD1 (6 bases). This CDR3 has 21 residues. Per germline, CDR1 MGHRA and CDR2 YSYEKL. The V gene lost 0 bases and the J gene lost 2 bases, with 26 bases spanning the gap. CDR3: CASSQDRGGGPGLSGNQPQHF. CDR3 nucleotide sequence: TGCGCCAGCAGCCAAGATCGCGGGGGCGGCCCCGGTTTATCTGGCAATCAGCCCCAGCATTTT.

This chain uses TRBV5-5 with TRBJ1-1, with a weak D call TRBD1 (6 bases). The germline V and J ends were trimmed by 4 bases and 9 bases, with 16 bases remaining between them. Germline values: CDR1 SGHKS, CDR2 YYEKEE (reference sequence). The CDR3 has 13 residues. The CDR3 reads CASSPSRDIQAFF. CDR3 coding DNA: TGTGCCAGCAGCCCCAGTCGGGACATACAAGCTTTCTTT.

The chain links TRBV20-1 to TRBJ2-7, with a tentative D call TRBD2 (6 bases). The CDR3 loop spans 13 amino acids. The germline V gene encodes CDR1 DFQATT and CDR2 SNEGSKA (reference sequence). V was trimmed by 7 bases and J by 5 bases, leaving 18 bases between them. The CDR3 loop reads CSVSPGETHEQYF. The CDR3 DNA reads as TGCAGTGTGAGTCCGGGAGAAACCCACGAGCAGTACTTC.

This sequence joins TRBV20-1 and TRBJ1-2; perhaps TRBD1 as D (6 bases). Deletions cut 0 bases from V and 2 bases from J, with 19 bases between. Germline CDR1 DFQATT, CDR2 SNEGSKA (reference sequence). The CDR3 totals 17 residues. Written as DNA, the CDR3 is TGCAGTGCTAGAGATGGGGGGGCCAGGCAGTACAACTATGGCTACACCTTC. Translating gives CSARDGGARQYNYGYTF.

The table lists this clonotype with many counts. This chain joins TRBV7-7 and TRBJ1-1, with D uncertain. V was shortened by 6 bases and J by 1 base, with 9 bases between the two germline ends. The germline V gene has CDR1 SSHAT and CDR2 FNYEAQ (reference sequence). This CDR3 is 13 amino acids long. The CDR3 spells CASSYAKNTEAFF. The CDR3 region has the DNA TGTGCCAGCAGTTATGCTAAGAACACTGAAGCTTTCTTT.

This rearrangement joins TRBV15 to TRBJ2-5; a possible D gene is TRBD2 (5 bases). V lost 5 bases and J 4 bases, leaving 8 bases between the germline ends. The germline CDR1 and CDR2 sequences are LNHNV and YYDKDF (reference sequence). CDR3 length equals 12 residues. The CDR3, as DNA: TGTGCCACCAGCTCGGCGGGAGAGACCCAGTACTTC. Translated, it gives CATSSAGETQYF. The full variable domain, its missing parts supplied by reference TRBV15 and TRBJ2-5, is DAMVIQNPRYQVTQFGKPVTLSCSQTLNHNVMYWYQQKSSQAPKLLFHYYDKDFNNEADTPDNFQSRRPNTSFCFLDIRSPGLGDTAMYLCATSSAGETQYFGPGTRLLVL.

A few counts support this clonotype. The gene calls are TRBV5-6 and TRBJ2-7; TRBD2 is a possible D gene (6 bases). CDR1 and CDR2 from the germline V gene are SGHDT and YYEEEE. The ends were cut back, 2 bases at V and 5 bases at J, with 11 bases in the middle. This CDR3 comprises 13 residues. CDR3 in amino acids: CASSLPGLHEQYF. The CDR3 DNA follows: TGTGCCAGCAGCTTACCGGGACTCCACGAGCAGTACTTC.

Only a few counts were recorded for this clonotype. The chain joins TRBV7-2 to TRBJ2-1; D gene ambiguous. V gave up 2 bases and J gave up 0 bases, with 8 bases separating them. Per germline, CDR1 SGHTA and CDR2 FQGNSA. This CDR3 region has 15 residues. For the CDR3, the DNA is TGTGCCAGCAGCTTACAGCCACGCTCCTACAATGAGCAGTTCTTC. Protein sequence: CASSLQPRSYNEQFF.

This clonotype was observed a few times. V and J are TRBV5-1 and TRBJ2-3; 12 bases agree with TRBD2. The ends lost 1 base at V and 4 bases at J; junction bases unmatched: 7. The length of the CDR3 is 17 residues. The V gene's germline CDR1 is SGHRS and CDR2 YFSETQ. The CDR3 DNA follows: TGCGCCAGCAGCTTGTTGTCTAGCGGGAGGGTCTCAGATACGCAGTATTTT. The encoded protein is CASSLLSSGRVSDTQYF.

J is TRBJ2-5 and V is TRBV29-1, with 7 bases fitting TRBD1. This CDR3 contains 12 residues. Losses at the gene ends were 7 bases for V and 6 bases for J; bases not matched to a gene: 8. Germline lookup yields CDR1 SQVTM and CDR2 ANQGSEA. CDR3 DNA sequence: TGCAGCGGGGGACAGAGGGTAAAGACCCAGTACTTC. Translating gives CSGGQRVKTQYF.

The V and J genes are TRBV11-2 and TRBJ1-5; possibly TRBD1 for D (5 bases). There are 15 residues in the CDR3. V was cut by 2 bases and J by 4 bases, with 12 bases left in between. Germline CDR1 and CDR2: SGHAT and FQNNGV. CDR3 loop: CASSLFGQGNQPQHF. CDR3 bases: TGTGCCAGCAGCTTATTCGGGCAGGGTAATCAGCCCCAGCATTTT.

The CDR3, as DNA: TGTGCCAGCAGCTTTAGACAGGGGAAGGGGAATGAGCAGTTCTTC. Amino acid sequence: CASSFRQGKGNEQFF. The V gene is TRBV7-3, the J gene TRBJ2-1, with 8 nucleotides matching TRBD1. This CDR3 comprises 15 residues. CDR1 is SGHTA, CDR2 FQGTGA, per germline. V dropped 3 bases and J dropped 7; count of bases not matched to a gene: 8.

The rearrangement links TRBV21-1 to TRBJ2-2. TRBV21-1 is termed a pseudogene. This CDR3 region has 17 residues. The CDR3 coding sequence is TGTGCCAGCAGCAAATATGGTGGACGGCAAAACACCGGGGAGCTGTTTTTT. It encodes CASSKYGGRQNTGELFF.

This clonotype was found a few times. The CDR3 nucleotides read TGTGCCAGCAGTACGCTGCCAGGGGGCTACGAGCAGTACTTC. The encoded protein is CASSTLPGGYEQYF. V gene TRBV6-1 combines with J gene TRBJ2-7; 7 nucleotides match TRBD1. Germline V gene sequence: CDR1 MNHNS, CDR2 SASEGT. Trimming cost V 5 bases and J 3 bases; bases outside gene matches: 7. The CDR3 has 14 residues.

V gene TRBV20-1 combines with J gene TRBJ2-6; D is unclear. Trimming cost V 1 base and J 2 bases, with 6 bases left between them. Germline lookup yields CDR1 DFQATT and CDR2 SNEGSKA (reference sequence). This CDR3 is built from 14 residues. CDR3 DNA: TGCAGTGCTAGAGTGGGGACTGGGGCCAACGTCCTGACTTTC. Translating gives CSARVGTGANVLTF.

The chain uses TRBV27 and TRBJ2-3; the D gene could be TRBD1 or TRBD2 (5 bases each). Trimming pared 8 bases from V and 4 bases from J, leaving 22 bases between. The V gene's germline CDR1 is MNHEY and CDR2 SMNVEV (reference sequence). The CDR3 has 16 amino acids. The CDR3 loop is CASALRDARGPDTQYF. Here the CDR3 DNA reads TGTGCCAGCGCTCTACGGGACGCCAGAGGTCCAGATACGCAGTATTTT.

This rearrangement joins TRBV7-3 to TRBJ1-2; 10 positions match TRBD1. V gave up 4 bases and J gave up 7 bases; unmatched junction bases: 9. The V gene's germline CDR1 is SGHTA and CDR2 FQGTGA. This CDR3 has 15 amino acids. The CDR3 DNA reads TGTGCCAGCAGCTCTCAAGGACAGGGGGGGTCTGGCTACACCTTC. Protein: CASSSQGQGGSGYTF.

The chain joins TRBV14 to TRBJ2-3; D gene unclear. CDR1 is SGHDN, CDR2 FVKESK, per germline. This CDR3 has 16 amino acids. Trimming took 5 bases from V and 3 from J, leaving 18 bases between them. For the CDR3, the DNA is TGTGCCAGCAGCAAAAGCCTCCGCACCCTGACAGATACGCAGTATTTT. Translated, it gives CASSKSLRTLTDTQYF.

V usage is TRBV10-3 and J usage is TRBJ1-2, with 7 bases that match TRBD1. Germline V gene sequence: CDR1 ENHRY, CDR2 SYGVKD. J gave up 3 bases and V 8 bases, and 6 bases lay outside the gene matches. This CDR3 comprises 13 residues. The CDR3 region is CAIGGQEDYGYTF. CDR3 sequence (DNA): TGTGCCATCGGCGGACAGGAAGACTATGGCTACACCTTC.

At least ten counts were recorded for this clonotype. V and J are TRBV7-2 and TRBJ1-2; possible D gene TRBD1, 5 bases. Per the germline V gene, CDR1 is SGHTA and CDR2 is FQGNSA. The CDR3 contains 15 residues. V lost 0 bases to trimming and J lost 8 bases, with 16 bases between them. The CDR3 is CASSLAGREVWGYTF. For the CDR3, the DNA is TGTGCCAGCAGCTTAGCGGGCAGGGAAGTGTGGGGCTACACCTTC.

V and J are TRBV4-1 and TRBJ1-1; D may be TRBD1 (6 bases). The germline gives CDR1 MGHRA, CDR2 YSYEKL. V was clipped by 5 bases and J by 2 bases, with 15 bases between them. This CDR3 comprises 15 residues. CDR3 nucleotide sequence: TGCGCCAGCAGCTTTCGACAGGTCCCCAACACTGAAGCTTTCTTT. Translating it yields CASSFRQVPNTEAFF.

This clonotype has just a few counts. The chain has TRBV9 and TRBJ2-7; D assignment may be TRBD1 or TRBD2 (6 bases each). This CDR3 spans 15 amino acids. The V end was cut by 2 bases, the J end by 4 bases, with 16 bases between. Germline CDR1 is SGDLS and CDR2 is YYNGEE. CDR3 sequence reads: CASSVERGGGYEQYF. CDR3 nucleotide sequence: TGTGCCAGCAGCGTCGAACGAGGAGGGGGATACGAGCAGTACTTC.

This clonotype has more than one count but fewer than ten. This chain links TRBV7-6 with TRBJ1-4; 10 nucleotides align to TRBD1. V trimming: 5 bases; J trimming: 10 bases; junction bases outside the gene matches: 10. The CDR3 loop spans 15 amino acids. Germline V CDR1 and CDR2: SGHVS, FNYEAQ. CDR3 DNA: TGTGCCAGCAGCCCAGCCGGGACAGGGGTGGGAAAACTGTTTTTT. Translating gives CASSPAGTGVGKLFF.

The CDR3 is CASRGQANYGYTF. As DNA, the CDR3 is TGTGCCAGCAGGGGACAGGCCAACTATGGCTACACCTTC. This chain links TRBV6-6 with TRBJ1-2, with 8 bases fitting TRBD1. Germline CDR1 and CDR2: MNHNY and SVGAGI (reference sequence). CDR3 length: 13 amino acids. The trim removed 6 bases at V and 2 bases at J, leaving 2 bases unmatched.

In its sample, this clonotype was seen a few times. CDR3 residues: CASSSGGAAYEQYF. The CDR3 DNA sequence: TGCGCCAGCAGCTCGGGGGGGGCTGCCTACGAGCAGTACTTC. The chain combines TRBV5-1 with TRBJ2-7, with TRBD2 identical over 8 bases. In germline, CDR1 is SGHRS, CDR2 YFSETQ. CDR3 length: 14 amino acids. The V gene end was trimmed by 3 bases and the J gene end by 2 bases; junction bases not matched to a gene: 4.

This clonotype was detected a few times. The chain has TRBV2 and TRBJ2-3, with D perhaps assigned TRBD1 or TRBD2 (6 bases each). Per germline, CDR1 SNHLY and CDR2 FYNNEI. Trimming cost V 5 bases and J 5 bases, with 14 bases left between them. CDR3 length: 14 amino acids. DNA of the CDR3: TGTGCCAGCAGTTATTACAGGGACTTAGATACGCAGTATTTT. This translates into CASSYYRDLDTQYF.

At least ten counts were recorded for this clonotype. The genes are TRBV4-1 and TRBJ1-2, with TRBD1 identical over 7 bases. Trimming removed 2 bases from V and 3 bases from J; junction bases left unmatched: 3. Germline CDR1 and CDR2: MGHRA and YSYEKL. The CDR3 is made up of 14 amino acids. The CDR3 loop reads CASSQPGTDYGYTF. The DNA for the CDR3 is TGCGCCAGCAGCCAACCCGGGACAGACTATGGCTACACCTTC.

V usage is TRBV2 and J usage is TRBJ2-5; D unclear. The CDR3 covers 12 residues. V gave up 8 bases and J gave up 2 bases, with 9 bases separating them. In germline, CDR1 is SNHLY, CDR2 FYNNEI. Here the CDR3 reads CASCLLQETQYF. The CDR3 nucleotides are TGTGCCAGCTGCCTGCTACAAGAGACCCAGTACTTC.

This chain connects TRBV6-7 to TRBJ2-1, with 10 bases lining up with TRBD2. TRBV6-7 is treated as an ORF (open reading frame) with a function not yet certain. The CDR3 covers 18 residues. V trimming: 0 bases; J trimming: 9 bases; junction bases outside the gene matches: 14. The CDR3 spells CASSYSREPGLAYGEQFF. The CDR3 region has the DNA TGTGCCAGCAGTTACTCCAGGGAACCGGGACTAGCGTACGGTGAGCAGTTCTTC.